The subject of this entry is one T cell receptor (beta chain). Its antigen is undetermined. This sample is part of a study of CXCR3-negative and CXCR3-positive naive CD8 T cells. Notes on the study in general: Comparably high diversity marked both naive subsets, whereas memory CD8+ cells had much lower diversity.

UMI-labeled 5' RACE TRB cDNA libraries were prepared from the cells. TCRdb reprocessed the 5' RACE reads and keeps a single row for each CDR3 protein, giving no DNA. The data include about 45,000 distinct CDR3 sequences; the top ten clones carry about 2.3%. This receptor was obtained from a human donor in good health. Some clones in this sample may be carry-over from other donors' samples. Input material: naive CXCR3- CD8+ T cells from blood. Documented subset: CD45RO-CCR7+CD27+CD95- naive CD8+ T cells lacking CXCR3 (TNR3-).

CDR3 region: CSVEGTPRTEETQYF. V gene TRBV29-1 combines with J gene TRBJ2-5; there is no DNA to check the TCRdb D call of TRBD1. The germline gives CDR1 SQVTM, CDR2 ANQGSEA. CDR3 size: 15 residues.